One sample yielded the 10 T cell receptor beta chains listed below, sequenced in a study of cytomegalovirus exposure and HLA in healthy donors. PCR primers comprised 60 Vbeta and 13 Jbeta primers. TCRdb keeps only in-frame clones here, not all; method: immunoSEQ multiplex PCR. The data show around 140,000 clones, with 75% to 85% seen just once and around 4.4% held by the top ten. Sequencing was performed on PBMCs. The receptors come from a man aged 40-49 years in good health and CMV-seronegative.

The chain has TRBV7-6 and TRBJ2-7; 8 positions match TRBD1. V was clipped by 1 base and J by 1 base; unmatched bases: 0. The CDR3 loop spans 14 amino acids. Germline V lookup: CDR1 SGHVS, CDR2 FNYEAQ. The chain's CDR3 is CASSLDRGSYEQYF. The DNA for the CDR3 is TGTGCCAGCAGCTTAGACAGGGGGTCCTACGAGCAGTACTTC.

This chain links TRBV5-8 with TRBJ2-3, with 9 nucleotides matching TRBD2. V was clipped by 6 bases and J by 4 bases; unmatched bases: 9. The CDR3 totals 15 residues. CDR1 and CDR2 (germline): SGHTS, YDEGEE. The chain's CDR3 is CASTFSTSGPDTQYF. CDR3 DNA: TGTGCCAGCACCTTCTCGACTAGCGGCCCAGATACGCAGTATTTT.

The chain's CDR3 is CASSQASGGMYEQYF. The CDR3 DNA is TGTGCCAGCAGCCAAGCGTCAGGGGGCATGTACGAGCAGTACTTC. This chain uses TRBV14 with TRBJ2-7, with TRBD1 matching 8 bases. The trim removed 1 base at V and 4 bases at J, leaving 6 bases unmatched. From germline, CDR1 is SGHDN and CDR2 FVKESK. The CDR3 covers 15 residues.

This chain uses TRBV18 with TRBJ2-2, with D maybe TRBD1 (6 bases). V was trimmed by 3 bases and J by 6 bases, leaving 11 bases between them. Germline lookup yields CDR1 KGHSH and CDR2 LQKENI. The CDR3 loop spans 14 amino acids. CDR3 DNA sequence: TGTGCCAGCTCACCTATACAGGGAGCCGGGGAGCTGTTTTTT. As protein: CASSPIQGAGELFF.

This chain joins TRBV7-8 and TRBJ1-1, with 7 bases fitting TRBD1. The CDR3 runs 16 residues. From germline, CDR1 is SGHVS and CDR2 FQNEAQ. Trimming took 0 bases from V and 0 from J; bases not matched to a gene: 4. The CDR3 DNA follows: TGTGCCAGCAGCTTAGCGCAACAGGGGTTGAACACTGAAGCTTTCTTT. It encodes CASSLAQQGLNTEAFF.

This CDR3 is CASSLTGGSYNEQFF. The CDR3 nucleotides read TGTGCCAGCAGCTTGACGGGGGGCTCCTACAATGAGCAGTTCTTC. This rearrangement joins TRBV5-6 to TRBJ2-1, with 7 bases aligning to TRBD2. Trimming cost V 1 base and J 0 bases; bases outside gene matches: 1. CDR1 and CDR2 (germline): SGHDT, YYEEEE. This CDR3 spans 15 amino acids. Full variable domain (missing parts from reference TRBV5-6 and TRBJ2-1): DAGVTQSPTHLIKTRGQQVTLRCSPKSGHDTVSWYQQALGQGPQFIFQYYEEEERQRGNFPDRFSGHQFPNYSSELNVNALLLGDSALYLCASSLTGGSYNEQFFGPGTRLTVL.

CDR3: CASSLTGLDSPLHF. The DNA for the CDR3 is TGTGCCAGCAGCTTAACAGGGCTGGATTCACCCCTCCACTTT. V gene TRBV7-8 combines with J gene TRBJ1-6, with D possibly TRBD1 on 6 matching bases. The V gene lost 2 bases and the J gene lost 8 bases, with 10 bases spanning the gap. In germline, CDR1 is SGHVS, CDR2 FQNEAQ. This CDR3 region has 14 residues.

This clone was picked up one time. The chain joins TRBV13 to TRBJ1-3, with 9 bases that match TRBD1. Per germline, CDR1 PRHDT and CDR2 FYEKMQ (reference sequence). Trimming took 5 bases from V and 7 from J; bases not matched to a gene: 3. The CDR3 is 13 residues long. This CDR3 is CASSAGTGNTIYF. Here the CDR3 DNA reads TGTGCCAGCAGCGCCGGGACAGGGAACACCATATATTTT.

CDR3 loop: CSVRDGQETQYF. DNA for the CDR3: TGCAGCGTTAGAGACGGGCAAGAGACCCAGTACTTC. The chain carries TRBV29-1 and TRBJ2-5; D not resolved. The CDR3 has 12 amino acids. The V end lost 5 bases, the J end lost 2 bases, and 9 bases lay between the germline ends. The germline V gene has CDR1 SQVTM and CDR2 ANQGSEA.

The chain combines TRBV5-1 with TRBJ1-6; tentative D call: TRBD1 (6 bases). Trimming pared 5 bases from V and 8 bases from J, leaving 17 bases between. The length of the CDR3 is 15 residues. CDR1 and CDR2 from the germline V gene are SGHRS and YFSETQ. The chain's CDR3 is CASSYESQGDSPLHF. The CDR3 DNA sequence: TGCGCCAGCAGTTATGAGTCACAGGGCGATTCACCCCTCCACTTT. Variable domain in full (rest from reference TRBV5-1 and TRBJ1-6): KAGVTQTPRYLIKTRGQQVTLSCSPISGHRSVSWYQQTPGQGLQFLFEYFSETQRNKGNFPGRFSGRQFSNSRSEMNVSTLELGDSALYLCASSYESQGDSPLHFGNGTRLTVT.